A selection of T cell receptor beta chains follows, all from one sample in a study of long-term antiretroviral therapy in people with HIV. Measured with immunoSEQ multiplex PCR; TCRdb has only the in-frame clones, and not every one. The data hold 20,000 to 25,000 clones, with around 87% observed a single time. The sequences come from unsorted PBMCs, collected approximately 2.5 years after starting antiretroviral therapy. All receptors come from a woman between 45 and 65 years old with HIV. CDR3s leave out the opening cysteine and the closing phenylalanine or tryptophan.

V gene	J gene	CDR3 protein
TRBV28	TRBJ1-2	ASSVRTGDYGYT
TRBV9	TRBJ2-3	ASSAHTDTQY
TRBV6-5	TRBJ2-1	ASSYGSGANNEQF
TRBV5-1	TRBJ2-3	ASSLTGQMLDTQY
TRBV7-7	TRBJ2-5	ASSLGVGLQETQY
TRBV27	TRBJ2-7	ASSLWAGAYEQY
TRBV5-4	TRBJ2-3	ATARGAGGVDTQY
TRBV4-1	TRBJ2-1	ASSQERGRSSYNEQF
TRBV7-9	TRBJ2-7	ASSLRDQYEQY
TRBV2	TRBJ2-3	ASRAKTGADTQY
TRBV5-6	TRBJ2-1	ASSLVYNEQF
TRBV9	TRBJ1-2	ASSASDRAGRANYGYT
TRBV27	TRBJ2-2	ASSLGTPHGELF
TRBV27	TRBJ1-5	ASRRQGEGQPQH
TRBV18	NA	ASSPGTASRLRDEQY
TRBV10-3	TRBJ1-5	AISETGGQPQH
TRBV12-5	TRBJ1-1	ASGFTSGNTEAF
TRBV27	TRBJ1-4	ASRGGTVYEKLF
TRBV7-9	TRBJ1-5	ASSPGTGYDNQPQH
TRBV5-1	TRBJ2-2	ASNTGQGKTGELF
TRBV21-1	TRBJ1-5	ASPHGRASNQPQH
TRBV4-1	TRBJ1-5	ASSTYGEGQPQH
TRBV11-1	TRBJ1-1	ASSFAMNTEAF
TRBV19	TRBJ2-6	ASIPGAWANVLT
TRBV7-2	TRBJ1-3	ASSLEGFSGNTIY
TRBV18	TRBJ2-5	ASQLKADSQQETQY
TRBV29-1	TRBJ2-2	SVLWGNTGELF
TRBV16	TRBJ1-2	ASSQGQNYGYT
TRBV5-1	TRBJ2-3	ASSLGLAADTQY
TRBV28	TRBJ2-7	ASTFTSATYEQY
TRBV9	TRBJ2-2	ASSVQATYTGELF
TRBV7-9	TRBJ1-4	ASSAGQGEGEKLF
TRBV19	TRBJ1-3	ASTSLGGWNSGNTIY
TRBV28	TRBJ2-7	ASGGGIYEQY
TRBV9	TRBJ1-3	ASSVSGDGNTIY
TRBV5-5	TRBJ1-5	ASSLPTGELNQPQH
TRBV28	TRBJ1-4	ASSFSQILVGEKLF
TRBV18	TRBJ2-7	ASSPRDRDYEQY
TRBV5-1	TRBJ2-3	ASSLAPENTQY
TRBV27	TRBJ1-2	ASSLSVGQGILGYT
TRBV5-4	TRBJ2-7	ASSLLAQGSYEQY
TRBV5-4	TRBJ1-2	ASSTGDYGYT